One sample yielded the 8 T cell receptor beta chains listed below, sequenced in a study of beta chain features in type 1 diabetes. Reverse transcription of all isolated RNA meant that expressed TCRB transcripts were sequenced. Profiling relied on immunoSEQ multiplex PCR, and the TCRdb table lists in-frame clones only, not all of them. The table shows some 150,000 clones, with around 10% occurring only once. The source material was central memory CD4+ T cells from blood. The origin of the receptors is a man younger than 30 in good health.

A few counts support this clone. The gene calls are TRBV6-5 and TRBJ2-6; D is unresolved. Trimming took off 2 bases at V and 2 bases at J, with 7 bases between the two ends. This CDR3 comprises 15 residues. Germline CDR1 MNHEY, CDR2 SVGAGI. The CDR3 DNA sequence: TGTGCCAGCAGTTACGTGGGAACTGGGGCCAACGTCCTGACTTTC. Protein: CASSYVGTGANVLTF.

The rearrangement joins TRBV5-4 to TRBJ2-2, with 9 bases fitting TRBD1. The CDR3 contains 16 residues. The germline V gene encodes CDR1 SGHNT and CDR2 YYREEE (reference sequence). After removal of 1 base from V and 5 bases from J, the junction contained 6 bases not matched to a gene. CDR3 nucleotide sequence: TGTGCCAGCAGCTTGAAGACAGGGGGTTCAACCGGGGAGCTGTTTTTT. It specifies CASSLKTGGSTGELFF.

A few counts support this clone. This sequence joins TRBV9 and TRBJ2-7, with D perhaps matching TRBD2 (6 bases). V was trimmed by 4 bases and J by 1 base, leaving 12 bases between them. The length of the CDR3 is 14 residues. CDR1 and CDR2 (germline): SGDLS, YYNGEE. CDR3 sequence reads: CASSPRDGSYEQYF. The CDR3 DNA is TGTGCCAGCAGCCCGCGGGACGGTTCCTACGAGCAGTACTTC.

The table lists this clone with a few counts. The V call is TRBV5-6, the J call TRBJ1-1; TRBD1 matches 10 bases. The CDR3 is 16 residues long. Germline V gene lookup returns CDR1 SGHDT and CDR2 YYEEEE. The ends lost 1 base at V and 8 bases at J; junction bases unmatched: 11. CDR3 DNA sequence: TGTGCCAGCAGCTTGCTGGACAGGGGGGGATCAGTCGAAGCTTTCTTT. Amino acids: CASSLLDRGGSVEAFF.

The CDR3 nucleotides are TGTGCACCCTTCACGAGGGTTCAAAACACTGAAGCTTTCTTT. Its translation: CAPFTRVQNTEAFF. This chain uses TRBV30 with TRBJ1-1; D unresolved. CDR1 and CDR2 (germline): GTSNPN, SVGIG (reference sequence). The CDR3 has 14 amino acids.

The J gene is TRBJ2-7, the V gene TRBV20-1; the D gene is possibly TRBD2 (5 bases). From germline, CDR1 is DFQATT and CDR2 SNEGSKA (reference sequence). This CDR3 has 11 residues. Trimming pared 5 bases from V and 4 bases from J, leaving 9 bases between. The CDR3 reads CSALWEYEQYF. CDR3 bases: TGCAGTGCTCTTTGGGAGTACGAGCAGTACTTC.

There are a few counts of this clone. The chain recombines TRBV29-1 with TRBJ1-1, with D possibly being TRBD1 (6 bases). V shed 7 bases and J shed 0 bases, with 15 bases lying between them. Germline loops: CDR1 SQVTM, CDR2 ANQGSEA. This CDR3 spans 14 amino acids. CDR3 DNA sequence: TGCAGCGCCGACCCGACAGGCGTGAACACTGAAGCTTTCTTT. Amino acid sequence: CSADPTGVNTEAFF.

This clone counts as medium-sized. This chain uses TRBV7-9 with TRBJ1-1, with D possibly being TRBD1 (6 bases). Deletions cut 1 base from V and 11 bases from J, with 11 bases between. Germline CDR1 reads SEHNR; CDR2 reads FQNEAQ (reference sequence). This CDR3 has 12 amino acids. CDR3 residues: CASSLDQGTAFF. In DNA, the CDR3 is TGTGCCAGCAGCTTAGATCAGGGGACCGCTTTCTTT.